Listed below are T cell receptor beta chains from one sample, sequenced in a study of shared clonotypes between healthy human individuals. Sequencing was performed with immunoSEQ multiplex PCR; in TCRdb, only in-frame clones are kept and a portion is missing. Of 2 million to 2.5 million clones in the sample, approximately 94% were seen once. Sample: naive CD8+ T cells sorted from blood. The receptors originated from a man younger than 35 in good health. CDR3s include the opening cysteine and the closing phenylalanine or tryptophan. The order of the fields is CDR3 DNA, CDR3 protein, J gene, D gene, V gene, clone size. D genes are given only for firm matches. Size is stated for part of the rows, as once, few or many counts, or as a class when the clone is expanded.

TGTGCCAGCAAAGGGGGGACGGCCGAGCAGTACTTC | CASKGGTAEQYF | TRBJ2-7 | - | TRBV27 | -
TGTGCCACCGGCGGGTACGAGCAGTACTTC | CATGGYEQYF | TRBJ2-7 | - | TRBV5-8 | -
TGCGCCAGCAGCCAGTTTTCAAGTCCCACGAACACTGAAGCTTTCTTT | CASSQFSSPTNTEAFF | TRBJ1-1 | - | TRBV4-1 | -
TGTGCCAGCAGCGGGACTAGCGGGGGCTCCTACGAGCAGTACTTC | CASSGTSGGSYEQYF | TRBJ2-7 | TRBD2 | TRBV7-8 | -
TGTGCCAGCAGCTCTAGCGGGGGGCATCGCTATGGCTACACCTTC | CASSSSGGHRYGYTF | TRBJ1-2 | - | TRBV13 | -
TGTGCCAGCAGCCTCACGGGGGGGCAGTACTTC | CASSLTGGQYF | TRBJ2-7 | TRBD2 | TRBV7-9 | once
TGTGCCAGCAGCGTAGGAGGTACTAATGAAAAACTGTTTTTT | CASSVGGTNEKLFF | TRBJ1-4 | - | TRBV9 | -
TGCAGTGCTAGCGACGGGACCCAGTACTTC | CSASDGTQYF | TRBJ2-5 | - | TRBV20-1 | -
TGCAGCGTTAGCGAAGGGACAGCCTATGGCTACACCTTC | CSVSEGTAYGYTF | TRBJ1-2 | TRBD1 | TRBV29-1 | few
TGTGCCAGCAGCGCAGGGTTCGGGGCCAACGTCCTGACTTTC | CASSAGFGANVLTF | TRBJ2-6 | - | TRBV28 | -
TGTGCCAGCAGTTTATCGGCAGGGGTTGGAGGCGAGCAGTACTTC | CASSLSAGVGGEQYF | TRBJ2-7 | - | TRBV27 | -
TGTGCCATCCTGCTTGAGTTAGCGGGGCCCGGGGAGCTGTTTTTT | CAILLELAGPGELFF | TRBJ2-2 | TRBD2 | TRBV10-3 | -
TGCGCCAGCAGCCAAGCAACCGGTTGGGGACGGGACCCCACAGATACGCAGTATTTT | CASSQATGWGRDPTDTQYF | TRBJ2-3 | - | TRBV4-1 | -
TGTGCCAGCAGCTTAGCAAATACGAGGGATACCGGAGCTTTCTTT | CASSLANTRDTGAFF | TRBJ1-1 | - | TRBV7-9 | -
TGTGCCAGCGGTGGATGGGAGACCCAGTACTTC | CASGGWETQYF | TRBJ2-5 | - | TRBV27 | -
TGTGCCAGTAGTCCACCGACCAATGGCTACACCTTC | CASSPPTNGYTF | TRBJ1-2 | - | TRBV19 | -
TGTGCCAGCAGCTTAGGGTTCGGAATACGGGAAGCTTTCTTT | CASSLGFGIREAFF | TRBJ1-1 | - | TRBV7-9 | -
TGTGCCAGCAGACGAAACAGGGATCCCTACGAGCAGTACTTC | CASRRNRDPYEQYF | TRBJ2-7 | - | TRBV7-2 | -
TGCGCCAGCAGCTTGGTGGGGTCCATAGATCGCGATGAAAAACTGTTTTTT | CASSLVGSIDRDEKLFF | TRBJ1-4 | - | TRBV5-1 | -
TGCGCCAGCAGCCAGGACTCCGACAGGGTGGAAAAACTGTTTTTT | CASSQDSDRVEKLFF | TRBJ1-4 | TRBD1 | TRBV4-3 | -
TGTGCCAGCACCCAAGCCGGGGAGCTGTTTTTT | CASTQAGELFF | TRBJ2-2 | - | TRBV6-1 | -
TGTGCCAGCAGCTTGGACGGTCTAGCCTACGAGCAGTACTTC | CASSLDGLAYEQYF | TRBJ2-7 | - | TRBV5-6 | once
TGTGCCAGCAGTGAATTTCTATTTGATAACTATGGCTACACCTTC | CASSEFLFDNYGYTF | TRBJ1-2 | - | TRBV6-4 | -
TGTGCCAGTAGTCTACTACTCTACAATGAGCAGTTCTTC | CASSLLLYNEQFF | TRBJ2-1 | - | TRBV19 | -
TGTGCCAGTACGACCGAAGGGACTAGCGGCAACGAGCAGTACTTC | CASTTEGTSGNEQYF | TRBJ2-7 | TRBD2 | TRBV6-1 | -
TGCGCCAGCAGCCAAGCCAGCGGGGGGACCACAGATACGCAGTATTTT | CASSQASGGTTDTQYF | TRBJ2-3 | TRBD2 | TRBV4-1 | -
TGCGCCAGCAGCCAAGATCAAAGCGGGAGAGCAGATACGCAGTATTTT | CASSQDQSGRADTQYF | TRBJ2-3 | TRBD2 | TRBV4-3 | -
TGTGCCAGTACCCCCCCCCGAGGGTCCTATGGCTACACCTTC | CASTPPRGSYGYTF | TRBJ1-2 | - | TRBV19 | once
TGTGCCAGCAGCGTAGGCGGGGGGAACAATGAGCAGTTCTTC | CASSVGGGNNEQFF | TRBJ2-1 | TRBD2 | TRBV9 | -
TGTGCCACATCGCCTTCCGAGATGGCCTGGGGACCCCTCCACTTT | CATSPSEMAWGPLHF | TRBJ1-6 | - | TRBV28 | -
TGTGCCAGCAGTGTTAGGTCTAGCGGGAGTCGGAAGGAGACCCAGTACTTC | CASSVRSSGSRKETQYF | TRBJ2-5 | TRBD2 | TRBV2 | -
TGTGCCATCAATGCCCTGGCGCGCAACGAGCAGTACTTC | CAINALARNEQYF | TRBJ2-7 | - | TRBV7-9 | -
TGTGCCAGCAGCTTGAAAGGGACAGGCCTTAACCAAGCCCAGCATTTT | CASSLKGTGLNQAQHF | TRBJ1-5 | TRBD1 | TRBV5-6 | -
TGTGCCAGCAGTGACTCGAAAGTTATCTCCGGGACAGCTTTAAACACTGAAGCTTTCTTT | CASSDSKVISGTALNTEAFF | TRBJ1-1 | TRBD1 | TRBV6-4 | -
TGTGCCAGCAGCTTAGAGGCACAGGGTCAAGAGACCCAGTACTTC | CASSLEAQGQETQYF | TRBJ2-5 | - | TRBV7-8 | -
TGTGCTAGCAGCTGGGAGATAGGGACCGGGGAGCTGTTTTTT | CASSWEIGTGELFF | TRBJ2-2 | - | TRBV7-7 | once
TGTGCCAGCAGTTCGACCGATTGGGGCAATCAGCCCCAGCATTTT | CASSSTDWGNQPQHF | TRBJ1-5 | - | TRBV28 | -
TGTGCCAGCAGCTTCCCCTCGGGGTCAGACACCGGGGAGCTGTTTTTT | CASSFPSGSDTGELFF | TRBJ2-2 | - | TRBV7-2 | -
TGCGCCAGCAGCCATAGACAGGGGTCCCAATACAATGAGCAGTTCTTC | CASSHRQGSQYNEQFF | TRBJ2-1 | TRBD1 | TRBV4-1 | -
TGCGCCAGCAGTGAAGGGTGGACCGGGGAGCTGTTTTTT | CASSEGWTGELFF | TRBJ2-2 | - | TRBV10-2 | -
TGTGCCAGCAGCTTACCGGGAACCTACGAGCAGTACTTC | CASSLPGTYEQYF | TRBJ2-7 | - | TRBV7-9 | -
TGTGCCAGCACGACAGTGGCTGCGGACACCGGGGAGCTGTTTTTT | CASTTVAADTGELFF | TRBJ2-2 | - | TRBV28 | -
TGTGCCAGCAGTCACCACAGGGGAACCCAAGAGACCCAGTACTTC | CASSHHRGTQETQYF | TRBJ2-5 | TRBD1 | TRBV11-3 | -
TGTGCCAGCAGCGTAGAAGGCGATACGCAGTATTTT | CASSVEGDTQYF | TRBJ2-3 | - | TRBV9 | -